This paragraph covers one T cell receptor beta chain sequence. Its specificity is not known. Germline lookup yields CDR1 SGHDT and CDR2 YYEEEE. The V end was cut by 5 bases, the J end by 0 bases, with 12 bases between. The CDR3 spans 16 residues. This record comes from a study of cytomegalovirus exposure and HLA in healthy donors. TCRdb's table, derived via immunoSEQ multiplex PCR, lists solely in-frame clones and lacks some. This table holds 150,000 to 200,000 clones, about 90% found once. Study outcomes and limitations: It was confirmed in vitro that three of the CMV-associated chains were specific for CMV antigens. It was reportedly the case that the classifier diagnosed cytomegalovirus status with high specificity and sensitivity.

The receptor was derived from a man aged 18 to 29 in good health and CMV-seropositive. The sequencing input was PBMCs. The chain is built from TRBV5-6 and TRBJ2-6, with D possibly matching TRBD1 (6 bases). CDR3 sequence reads: CASRRTEYSGANVLTF. CDR3 coding DNA: TGTGCCAGCAGACGGACAGAATACTCTGGGGCCAACGTCCTGACTTTC.